This T cell receptor beta chain came from a study of blood T cell repertoires in COVID-19. The data were produced by immunoSEQ multiplex PCR, yet TCRdb's version contains in-frame clones alone and is incomplete. The sample yields roughly 88,000 clones, roughly 72% seen once. The receptor's source is a woman aged 60-75 years in a cohort sampled during active or convalescent COVID-19. Sequences were obtained from peripheral blood.

CDR3 protein: CASSPVINRDTEAFF. The CDR3 nucleotides are TGTGCCAGCTCACCAGTCATCAACCGGGACACTGAAGCTTTCTTT. The chain employs TRBV18 and TRBJ1-1; D remains unclear. This CDR3 has 15 amino acids. CDR1 is KGHSH and CDR2 is LQKENI in the germline V gene. Trimming took 2 bases from V and 3 from J, leaving 13 bases between them.